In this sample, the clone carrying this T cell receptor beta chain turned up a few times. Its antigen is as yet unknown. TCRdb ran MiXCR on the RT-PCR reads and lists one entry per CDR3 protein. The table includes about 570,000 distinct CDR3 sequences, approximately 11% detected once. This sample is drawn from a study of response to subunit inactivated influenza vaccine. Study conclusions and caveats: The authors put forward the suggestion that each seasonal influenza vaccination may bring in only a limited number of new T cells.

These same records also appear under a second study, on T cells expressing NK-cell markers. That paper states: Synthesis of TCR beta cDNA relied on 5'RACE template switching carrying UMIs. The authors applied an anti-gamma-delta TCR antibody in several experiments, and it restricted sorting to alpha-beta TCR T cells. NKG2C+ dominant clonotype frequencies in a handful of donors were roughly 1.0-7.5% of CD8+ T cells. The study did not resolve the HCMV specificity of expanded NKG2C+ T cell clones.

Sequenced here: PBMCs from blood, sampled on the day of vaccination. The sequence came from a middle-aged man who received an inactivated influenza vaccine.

CDR3 protein: CASSQDHKSYEQYF. The CDR3, as DNA: TGCGCCAGCAGCCAAGATCATAAGTCCTACGAGCAGTACTTC. The chain couples TRBV4-3 to TRBJ2-7; D call uncertain. The germline V gene has CDR1 LGHNA and CDR2 YSLEER. Trimming left V 0 bases short and J 1 base short, with 7 bases between. This CDR3 is built from 14 residues.